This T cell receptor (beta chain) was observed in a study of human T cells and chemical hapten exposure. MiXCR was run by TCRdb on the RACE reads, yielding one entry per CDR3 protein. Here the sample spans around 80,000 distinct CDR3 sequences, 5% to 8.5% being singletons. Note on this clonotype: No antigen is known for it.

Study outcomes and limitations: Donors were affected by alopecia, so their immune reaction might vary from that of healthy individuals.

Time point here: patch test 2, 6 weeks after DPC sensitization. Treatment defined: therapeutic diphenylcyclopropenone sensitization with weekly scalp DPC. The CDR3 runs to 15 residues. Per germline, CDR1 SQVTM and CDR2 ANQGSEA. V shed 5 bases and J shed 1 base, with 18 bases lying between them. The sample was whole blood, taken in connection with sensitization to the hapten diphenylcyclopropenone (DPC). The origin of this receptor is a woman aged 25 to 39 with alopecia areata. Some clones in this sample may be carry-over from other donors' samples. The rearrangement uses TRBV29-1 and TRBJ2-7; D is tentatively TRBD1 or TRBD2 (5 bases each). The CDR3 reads CSVSGSTGPSYEQYF. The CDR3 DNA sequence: TGCAGCGTTTCGGGGTCGACGGGGCCTTCCTACGAGCAGTACTTC.